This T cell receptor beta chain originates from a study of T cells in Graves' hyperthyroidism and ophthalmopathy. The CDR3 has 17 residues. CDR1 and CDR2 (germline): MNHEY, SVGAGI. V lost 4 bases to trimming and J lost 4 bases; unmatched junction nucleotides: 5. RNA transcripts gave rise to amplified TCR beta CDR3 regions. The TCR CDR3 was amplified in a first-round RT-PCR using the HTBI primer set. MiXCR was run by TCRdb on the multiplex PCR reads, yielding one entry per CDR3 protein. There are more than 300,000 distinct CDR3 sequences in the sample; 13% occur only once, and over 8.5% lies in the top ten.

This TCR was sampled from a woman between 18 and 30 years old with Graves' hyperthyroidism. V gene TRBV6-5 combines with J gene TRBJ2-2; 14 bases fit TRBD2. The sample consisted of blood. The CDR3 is CASSSGGLAGATGELFF. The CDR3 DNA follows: TGTGCCAGCAGTTCAGGGGGACTAGCGGGAGCCACCGGGGAGCTGTTTTTT.